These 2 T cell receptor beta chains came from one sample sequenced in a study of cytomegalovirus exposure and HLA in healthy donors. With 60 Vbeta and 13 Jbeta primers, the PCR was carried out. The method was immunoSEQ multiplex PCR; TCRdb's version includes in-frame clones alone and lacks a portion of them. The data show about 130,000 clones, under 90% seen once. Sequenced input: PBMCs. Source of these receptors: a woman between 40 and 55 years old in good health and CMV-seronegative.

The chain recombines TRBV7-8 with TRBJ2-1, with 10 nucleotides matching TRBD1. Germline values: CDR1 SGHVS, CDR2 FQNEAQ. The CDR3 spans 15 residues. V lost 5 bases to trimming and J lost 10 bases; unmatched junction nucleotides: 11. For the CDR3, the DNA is TGTGCCAGCAGCCCCTGGGACAGGGGAGGGGGGGAGCAGTTCTTC. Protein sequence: CASSPWDRGGGEQFF.

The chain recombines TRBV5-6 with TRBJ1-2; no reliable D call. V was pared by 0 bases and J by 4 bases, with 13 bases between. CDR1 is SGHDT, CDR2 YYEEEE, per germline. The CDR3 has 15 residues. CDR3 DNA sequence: TGTGCCAGCAGCTTGGGACACCGGGGTGGCTATGGCTACACCTTC. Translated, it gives CASSLGHRGGYGYTF.